This T cell receptor (beta chain) emerged from a study of blood T cell repertoires in COVID-19. Study information: Donors in the United States, Italy and Spain gave samples during acute or convalescent COVID-19. PBMCs, B-cell-depleted T cells, or T cells provided the cDNA or gDNA that made up the material.

V was clipped by 9 bases and J by 0 bases, with 12 bases between them. Germline V gene lookup returns CDR1 LNHDA and CDR2 SQIVND (reference sequence). The CDR3 is 13 residues long. In the original workflow: Estimation of nucleated cell counts relied on the amplification of reference gene primers. Generated by immunoSEQ multiplex PCR, the TCRdb table keeps only in-frame clones and is missing some. The V and J calls and clone size are taken from that table; D and trimming were inferred from the DNA. Here the sample spans fewer than 250,000 clones, around 87% being singletons. The sequencing sample was made of peripheral blood. J is TRBJ2-7 and V is TRBV19; weak D call: TRBD1 (5 bases). The TCR comes from a man aged 55-75 years with acute or convalescent COVID-19. The CDR3 is CASRTRSSYEQYF. The CDR3 DNA sequence: TGTGCCAGCCGGACACGAAGCTCCTACGAGCAGTACTTC.